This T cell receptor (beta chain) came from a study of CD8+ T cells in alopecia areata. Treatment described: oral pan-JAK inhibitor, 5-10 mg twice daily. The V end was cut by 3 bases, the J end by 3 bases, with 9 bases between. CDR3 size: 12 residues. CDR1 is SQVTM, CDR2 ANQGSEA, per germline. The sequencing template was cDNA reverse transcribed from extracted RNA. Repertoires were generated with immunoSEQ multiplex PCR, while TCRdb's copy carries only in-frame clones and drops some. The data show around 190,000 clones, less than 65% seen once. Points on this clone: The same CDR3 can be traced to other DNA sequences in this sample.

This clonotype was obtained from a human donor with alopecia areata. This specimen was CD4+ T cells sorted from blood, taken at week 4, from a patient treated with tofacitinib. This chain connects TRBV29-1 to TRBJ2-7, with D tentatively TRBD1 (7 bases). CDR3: CSVEQGGYEQYF. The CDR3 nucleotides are TGCAGCGTTGAGCAGGGGGGCTACGAGCAGTACTTC.